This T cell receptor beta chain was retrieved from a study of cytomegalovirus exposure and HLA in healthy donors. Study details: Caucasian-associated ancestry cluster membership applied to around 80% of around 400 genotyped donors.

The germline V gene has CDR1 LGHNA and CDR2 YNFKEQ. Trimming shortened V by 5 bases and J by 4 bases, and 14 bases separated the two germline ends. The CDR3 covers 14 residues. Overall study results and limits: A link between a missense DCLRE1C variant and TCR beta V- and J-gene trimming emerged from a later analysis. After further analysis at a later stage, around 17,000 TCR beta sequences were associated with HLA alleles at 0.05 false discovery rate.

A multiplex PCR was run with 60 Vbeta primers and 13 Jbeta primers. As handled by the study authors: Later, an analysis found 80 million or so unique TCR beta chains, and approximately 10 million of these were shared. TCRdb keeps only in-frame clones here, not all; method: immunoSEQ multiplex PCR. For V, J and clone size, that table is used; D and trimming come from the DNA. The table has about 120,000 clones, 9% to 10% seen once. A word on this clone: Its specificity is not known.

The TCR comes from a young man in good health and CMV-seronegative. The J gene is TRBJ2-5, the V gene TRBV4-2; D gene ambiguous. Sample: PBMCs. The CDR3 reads CASSKQTRGETQYF. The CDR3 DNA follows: TGTGCCAGCAGCAAACAAACCCGAGGAGAGACCCAGTACTTC.